This T cell receptor (beta chain) derives from a study of T cells in localized non-small cell lung cancer. Libraries were prepared by immunoSEQ multiplex PCR; TCRdb keeps only in-frame clonotypes and omits some of them. The profile shows under 7,000 clones, about 47% of them singletons. Germline V lookup: CDR1 MNHGY, CDR2 SAAAGT. The CDR3 covers 13 residues. Trimming left V 8 bases short and J 3 bases short, with 14 bases between. Broader study findings: Higher adjacent-lung clonality was associated with shorter survival. Measurement of T cell clonality placed uninvolved adjacent lung highest, above the level in tumor. Analysis by sequencing included only one tumor region, so heterogeneity remains possible.

Of note for this clone: No antigen is known for it.

This specimen was lung tumor tissue, taken before any cancer treatment. The sequence was obtained from a man between 35 and 75 years old with stage III lung adenocarcinoma. This sequence joins TRBV6-8 and TRBJ2-7; tentatively, D is TRBD1 (5 bases). The CDR3 sequence: CASGRVLVYEQYF. DNA for the CDR3: TGTGCCAGCGGCAGGGTTCTCGTCTACGAGCAGTACTTC.